This T cell receptor beta chain was recovered during a study of PD-1 blockade in classical Hodgkin lymphoma. The patients all showed relapse after autologous stem cell transplantation, while their brentuximab vedotin exposure varied. Germline CDR1 SGHDT, CDR2 YYEEEE. The V and J ends lost 0 bases and 3 bases respectively, with 13 bases between them. The CDR3 extends over 15 amino acids. TCRdb's table, derived via immunoSEQ multiplex PCR, lists solely in-frame clones and lacks some. The sample records tens of thousands of clones, 89% being singletons. Whole-study findings and limits: Some patients began nivolumab under 1 year after ASCT. These patients were excluded from later analyses. Significantly greater TCR diversity emerged by C4D1 in CD4+ cells but not CD8+ cells. Complete responders showed a baseline diversity that resembled the diversity of newly diagnosed patients. Reasons behind the repertoire differences stay unclear, perhaps disease activity or earlier therapy.

As for this clone: Its antigen remains unidentified.

The receptor was derived from a human donor with classical Hodgkin lymphoma. The sequencing used peripheral blood mononuclear cells (PBMCs), collected at baseline. This chain uses TRBV5-6 with TRBJ2-7, with D unresolved. The CDR3 sequence is CASSLVADASYEQYF. CDR3 coding DNA: TGTGCCAGCAGCTTGGTGGCAGATGCAAGCTACGAGCAGTACTTC.